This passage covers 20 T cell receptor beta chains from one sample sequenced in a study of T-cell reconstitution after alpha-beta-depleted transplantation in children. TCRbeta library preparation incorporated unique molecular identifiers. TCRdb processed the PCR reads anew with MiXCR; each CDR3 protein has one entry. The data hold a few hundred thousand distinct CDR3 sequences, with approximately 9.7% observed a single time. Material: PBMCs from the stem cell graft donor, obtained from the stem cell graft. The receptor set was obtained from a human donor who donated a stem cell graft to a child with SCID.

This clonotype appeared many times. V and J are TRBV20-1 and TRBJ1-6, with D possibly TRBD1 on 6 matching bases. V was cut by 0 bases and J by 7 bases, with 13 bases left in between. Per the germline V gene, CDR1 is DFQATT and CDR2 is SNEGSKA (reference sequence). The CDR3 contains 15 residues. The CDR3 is CSARDVARGNSPLHF. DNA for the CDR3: TGCAGTGCTAGAGATGTCGCCAGGGGCAATTCACCCCTCCACTTT.

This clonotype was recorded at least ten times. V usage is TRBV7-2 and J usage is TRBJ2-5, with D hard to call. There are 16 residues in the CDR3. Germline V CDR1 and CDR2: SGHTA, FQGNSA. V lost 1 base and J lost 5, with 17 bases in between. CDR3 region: CASSLVTLVAWETQYF. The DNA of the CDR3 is TGTGCCAGCAGCTTAGTAACCCTAGTGGCGTGGGAGACCCAGTACTTC.

Here the CDR3 DNA reads TGCGCCAGCAGCTACGGGGGGGCAGGGGGTTCTGGCACTGAAGCTTTCTTT. It codes for CASSYGGAGGSGTEAFF. This chain joins TRBV5-1 and TRBJ1-1; 7 bases are shared with TRBD1. Germline assignment: CDR1 SGHRS and CDR2 YFSETQ. V gave up 3 bases and J gave up 4 bases; unmatched junction bases: 15. The CDR3 contains 17 residues. Full variable domain (missing parts from reference TRBV5-1 and TRBJ1-1): KAGVTQTPRYLIKTRGQQVTLSCSPISGHRSVSWYQQTPGQGLQFLFEYFSETQRNKGNFPGRFSGRQFSNSRSEMNVSTLELGDSALYLCASSYGGAGGSGTEAFFGQGTRLTVV.

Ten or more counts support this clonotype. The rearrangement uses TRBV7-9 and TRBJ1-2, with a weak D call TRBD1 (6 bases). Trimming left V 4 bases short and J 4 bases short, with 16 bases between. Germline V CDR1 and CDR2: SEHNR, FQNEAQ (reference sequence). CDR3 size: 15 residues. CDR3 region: CASSYHQGRSYGYTF. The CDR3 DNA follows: TGTGCCAGCAGCTACCACCAGGGGCGATCCTATGGCTACACCTTC.

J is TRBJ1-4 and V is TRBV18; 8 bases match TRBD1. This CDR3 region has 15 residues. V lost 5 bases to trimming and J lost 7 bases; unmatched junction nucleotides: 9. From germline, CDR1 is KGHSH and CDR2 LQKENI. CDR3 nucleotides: TGTGCCAGCTCAGCGGGGACAGGCGGGGGTGAAAAACTGTTTTTT. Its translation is CASSAGTGGGEKLFF. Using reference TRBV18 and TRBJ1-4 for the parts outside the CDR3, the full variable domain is NAGVMQNPRHLVRRRGQEARLRCSPMKGHSHVYWYRQLPEEGLKFMVYLQKENIIDESGMPKERFSAEFPKEGPSILRIQQVVRGDSAAYFCASSAGTGGGEKLFFGSGTQLSVL.

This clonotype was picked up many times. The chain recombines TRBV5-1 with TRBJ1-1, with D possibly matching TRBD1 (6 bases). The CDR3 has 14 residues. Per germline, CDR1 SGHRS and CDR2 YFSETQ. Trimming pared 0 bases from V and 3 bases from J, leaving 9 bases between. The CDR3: CASSLESGDTEAFF. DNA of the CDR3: TGCGCCAGCAGCTTGGAATCAGGGGACACTGAAGCTTTCTTT.

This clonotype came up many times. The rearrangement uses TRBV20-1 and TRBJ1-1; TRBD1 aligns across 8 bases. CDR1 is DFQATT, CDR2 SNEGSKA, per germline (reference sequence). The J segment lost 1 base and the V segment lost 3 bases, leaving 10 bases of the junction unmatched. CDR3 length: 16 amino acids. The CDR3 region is CSASPLNRGRNTEAFF. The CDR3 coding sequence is TGCAGTGCTAGTCCCCTAAACAGGGGGAGGAACACTGAAGCTTTCTTT.

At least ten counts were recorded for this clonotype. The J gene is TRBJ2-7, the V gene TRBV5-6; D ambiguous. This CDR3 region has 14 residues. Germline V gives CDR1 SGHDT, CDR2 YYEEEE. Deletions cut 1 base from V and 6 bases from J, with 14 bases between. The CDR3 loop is CASSLSARIVEQYF. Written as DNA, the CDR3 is TGTGCCAGCAGCTTGTCAGCTAGAATAGTCGAGCAGTACTTC.

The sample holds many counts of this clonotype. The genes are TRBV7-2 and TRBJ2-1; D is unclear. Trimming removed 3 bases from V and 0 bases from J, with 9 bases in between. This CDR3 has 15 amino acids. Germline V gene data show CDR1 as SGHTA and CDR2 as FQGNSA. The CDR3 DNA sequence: TGTGCCAGCAGCTTTCGGCGGAGCTCCTACAATGAGCAGTTCTTC. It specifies CASSFRRSSYNEQFF.

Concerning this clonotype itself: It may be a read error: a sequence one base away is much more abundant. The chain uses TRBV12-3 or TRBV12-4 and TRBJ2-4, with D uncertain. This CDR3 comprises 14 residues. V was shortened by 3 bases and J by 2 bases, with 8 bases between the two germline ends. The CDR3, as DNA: TGTGCCAGCAGTTTCGGGCCGTCCAAAAACATTCAGTACTTC. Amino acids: CASSFGPSKNIQYF.

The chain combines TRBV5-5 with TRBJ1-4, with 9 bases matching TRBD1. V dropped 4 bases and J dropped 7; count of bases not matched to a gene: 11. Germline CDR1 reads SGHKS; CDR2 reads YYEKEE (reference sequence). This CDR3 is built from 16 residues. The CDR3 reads CASSLRDRARGEKLFF. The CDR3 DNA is TGTGCCAGCAGCCTCCGGGACAGGGCTCGCGGTGAAAAACTGTTTTTT.

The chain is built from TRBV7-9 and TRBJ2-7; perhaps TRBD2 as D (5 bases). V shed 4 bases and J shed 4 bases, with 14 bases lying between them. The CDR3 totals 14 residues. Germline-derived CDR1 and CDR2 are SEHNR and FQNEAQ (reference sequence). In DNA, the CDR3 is TGTGCCAGCAGCTCGTCCCTCACGGGATACGAGCAGTACTTC. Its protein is CASSSSLTGYEQYF.

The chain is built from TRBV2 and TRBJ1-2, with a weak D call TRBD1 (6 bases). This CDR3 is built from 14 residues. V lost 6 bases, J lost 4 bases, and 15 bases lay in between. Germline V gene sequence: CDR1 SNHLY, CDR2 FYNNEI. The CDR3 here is CASRSDSATYGYTF. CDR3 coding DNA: TGTGCCAGCAGGTCGGACAGTGCGACCTATGGCTACACCTTC.

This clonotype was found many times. The CDR3 sequence is CATSRFSGEDTEAFF. CDR3 nucleotides: TGTGCCACCAGCAGGTTCAGCGGGGAGGACACTGAAGCTTTCTTT. The chain links TRBV15 to TRBJ1-1; D is unresolved. The CDR3 totals 15 residues. Germline CDR1 is LNHNV and CDR2 is YYDKDF (reference sequence). Trimming took off 3 bases at V and 3 bases at J, with 14 bases between the two ends.

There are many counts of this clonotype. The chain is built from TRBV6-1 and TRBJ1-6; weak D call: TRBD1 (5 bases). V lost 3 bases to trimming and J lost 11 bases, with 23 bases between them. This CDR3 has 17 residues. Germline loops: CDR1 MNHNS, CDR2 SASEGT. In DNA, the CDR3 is TGTGCCAGCAGTGACATGGTCCGGGACCGGGCCTGGGCACCCCTCCACTTT. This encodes CASSDMVRDRAWAPLHF.

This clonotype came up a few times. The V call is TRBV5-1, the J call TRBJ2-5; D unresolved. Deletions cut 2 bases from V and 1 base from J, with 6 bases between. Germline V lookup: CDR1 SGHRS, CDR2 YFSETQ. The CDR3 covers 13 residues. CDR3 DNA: TGCGCCAGCAGCTTCCAGAGCCAAGAGACCCAGTACTTC. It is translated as CASSFQSQETQYF.

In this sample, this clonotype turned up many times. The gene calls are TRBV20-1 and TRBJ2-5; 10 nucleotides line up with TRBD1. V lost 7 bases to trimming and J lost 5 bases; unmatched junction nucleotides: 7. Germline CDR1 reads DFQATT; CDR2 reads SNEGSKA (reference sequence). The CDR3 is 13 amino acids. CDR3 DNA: TGCAGTGTCCCGGGACAGGGGAGGGAGACCCAGTACTTC. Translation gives CSVPGQGRETQYF.

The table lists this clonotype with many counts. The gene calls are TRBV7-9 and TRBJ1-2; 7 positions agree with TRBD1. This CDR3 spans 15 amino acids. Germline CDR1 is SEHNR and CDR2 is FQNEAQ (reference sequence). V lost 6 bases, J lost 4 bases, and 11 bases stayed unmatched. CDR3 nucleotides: TGTGCCAGCAGTATACAGGGGACTGTCTTCTATGGCTACACCTTC. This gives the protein CASSIQGTVFYGYTF.

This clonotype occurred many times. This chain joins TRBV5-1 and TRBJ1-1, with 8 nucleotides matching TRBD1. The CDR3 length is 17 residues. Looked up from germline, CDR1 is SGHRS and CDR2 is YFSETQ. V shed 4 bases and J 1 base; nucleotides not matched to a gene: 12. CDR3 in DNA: TGCGCCAGCAGCCCCCCCTCGACCGGGACAGGGAACACTGAAGCTTTCTTT. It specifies CASSPPSTGTGNTEAFF.

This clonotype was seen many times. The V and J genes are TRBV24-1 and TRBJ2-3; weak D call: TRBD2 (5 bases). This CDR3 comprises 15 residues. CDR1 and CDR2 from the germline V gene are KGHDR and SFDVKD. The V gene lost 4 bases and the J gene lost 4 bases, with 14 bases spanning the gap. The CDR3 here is CATSDPSGLPDTQYF. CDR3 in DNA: TGTGCCACCAGTGACCCTTCGGGATTGCCAGATACGCAGTATTTT.